The T cell receptor (beta chain) under discussion was sequenced for a study of T-cell memory formation after mild COVID-19. From the 5' RACE reads, TCRdb called clonotypes with MiXCR, one entry per CDR3 protein. The sample records around 340,000 distinct CDR3 sequences, around 21% being singletons. The CDR3 runs to 15 residues. V lost 2 bases and J lost 4; bases outside the gene matches: 5. From germline, CDR1 is LNHNV and CDR2 YYDKDF (reference sequence). The chain recombines TRBV15 with TRBJ2-7; 10 bases fit TRBD1. The sequencing sample was made of PBMCs or a T cell subset sorted from them (not recorded which). This TCR was sampled from an adult woman who had mild COVID-19 (a few samples of this study predate the infection). Cell type and time point are not known. CDR3 amino acids: CATSRRQGAIYEQYF. The CDR3 bases are TGTGCCACCAGCAGAAGACAGGGGGCGATTTACGAGCAGTACTTC.